Each of the 28 T cell receptor beta chains below was sequenced from the same sample in a study of T cell responses to AZD1222 COVID-19 vaccine. The repertoire was sequenced with immunoSEQ multiplex PCR; TCRdb's copy has only in-frame clones and lacks some. The sample lists approximately 110,000 clones, 92% occurring once. Sequences were derived from peripheral blood, sampled 28 days after the second AZD1222 dose. Receptors were obtained from an adult who received the AZD1222 COVID-19 vaccine.

This chain joins TRBV15 and TRBJ1-1, with 7 bases lining up with TRBD1. This CDR3 region has 14 residues. V lost 8 bases and J lost 1; bases outside the gene matches: 7. Germline CDR1 is LNHNV and CDR2 is YYDKDF (reference sequence). The CDR3 sequence: CATVRRQGNTEAFF. The CDR3 DNA reads as TGTGCCACCGTCCGCCGACAGGGGAACACTGAAGCTTTCTTT.

V is TRBV15 and J is TRBJ1-5; D unclear. CDR1 and CDR2 (germline): LNHNV, YYDKDF (reference sequence). With 6 bases removed from V and 0 bases from J, the gap between germline ends came to 6 bases. The CDR3 length is 13 residues. Written as DNA, the CDR3 is TGTGCCACCAGAATTGATAGCAATCAGCCCCAGCATTTT. Translated: CATRIDSNQPQHF.

The rearrangement joins TRBV6-5 to TRBJ1-1, with D uncertain. The CDR3 length is 13 residues. The germline CDR1 and CDR2 sequences are MNHEY and SVGAGI. The ends were cut back, 6 bases at V and 0 bases at J, with 8 bases in the middle. CDR3 loop: CASSRRMNTEAFF. DNA of the CDR3: TGTGCCAGCAGCAGACGGATGAACACTGAAGCTTTCTTT.

The genes are TRBV19 and TRBJ1-5; D remains unclear. There are 17 residues in the CDR3. Germline lookup yields CDR1 LNHDA and CDR2 SQIVND (reference sequence). Trimming shortened V by 7 bases and J by 2 bases, and 21 bases separated the two germline ends. This CDR3 reads CASTRTETPRGNQPQHF. Written as DNA, the CDR3 is TGTGCCAGTACCAGGACCGAAACCCCGCGGGGCAATCAGCCCCAGCATTTT.

The chain is built from TRBV5-1 and TRBJ1-2; D is possibly TRBD1 (6 bases). There are 14 residues in the CDR3. Germline V gene lookup returns CDR1 SGHRS and CDR2 YFSETQ. Trimming removed 4 bases from V and 8 bases from J, with 18 bases in between. The CDR3 sequence is CASSPGAQGMGYTF. DNA of the CDR3: TGCGCCAGCAGCCCGGGGGCTCAGGGGATGGGCTACACCTTC.

This chain uses TRBV7-6 with TRBJ2-7, with 9 positions matching TRBD1. CDR3 size: 13 residues. Looked up from germline, CDR1 is SGHVS and CDR2 is FNYEAQ. The J segment lost 6 bases and the V segment lost 4 bases, leaving 4 bases of the junction unmatched. The chain's CDR3 is CASSSDRGAEQYF. In DNA, the CDR3 is TGTGCCAGCAGCTCGGACAGGGGCGCCGAGCAGTACTTC.

The chain links TRBV3-1 (or the pseudogene TRBV3-2) to TRBJ2-1; 8 nucleotides align to TRBD2. Germline V gene lookup returns CDR1 LGHDT and CDR2 YNNKEL (reference sequence). The CDR3 runs to 14 residues. After removal of 4 bases from V and 9 bases from J, the junction contained 8 bases not matched to a gene. The CDR3 DNA sequence: TGTGCCAGCAGCCTCGCCGGGGGGGCGGGTGAGCAGTTCTTC. This encodes CASSLAGGAGEQFF.

This rearrangement joins TRBV9 to TRBJ1-6; the D gene is possibly TRBD1 (5 bases). Trimming cost V 0 bases and J 7 bases, with 14 bases left between them. Germline V CDR1 and CDR2: SGDLS, YYNGEE. The CDR3 is made up of 16 amino acids. The CDR3 region has the DNA TGTGCCAGCAGCGTAGAACCGGGACGGACCAATTCACCCCTCCACTTT. This encodes CASSVEPGRTNSPLHF.

CDR3 nucleotides: TGCGCCAGCAGGCCGGGACAGGGTTTAACCGGGGAGCTGTTTTTT. Protein sequence: CASRPGQGLTGELFF. The V gene is TRBV10-2, the J gene TRBJ2-2; 9 bases fit TRBD1. This CDR3 has 15 amino acids. The V gene's germline CDR1 is WSHSY and CDR2 SAAADI. With 6 bases clipped from V and 5 bases from J, the junction kept 7 bases outside the gene matches.

The chain carries TRBV5-8 and TRBJ1-1; no firm D call. Germline V lookup: CDR1 SGHTS, CDR2 YDEGEE. The CDR3 loop spans 15 amino acids. With 1 base removed from V and 0 bases from J, the gap between germline ends came to 10 bases. The CDR3 DNA reads TGTGCCAGCAGCTTGTCGGGCAGGATGAACACTGAAGCTTTCTTT. Its protein is CASSLSGRMNTEAFF.

J is TRBJ2-3 and V is TRBV7-2; 9 bases are a match to TRBD1. The CDR3 has 15 residues. V was clipped by 5 bases and J by 3 bases; unmatched bases: 6. CDR1 is SGHTA, CDR2 FQGNSA, per germline. CDR3 residues: CASSRRQGVTDTQYF. The DNA for the CDR3 is TGTGCCAGCAGCCGCAGACAGGGGGTGACAGATACGCAGTATTTT.

The CDR3 protein is CASSQDTYYNEQFF. CDR3 sequence (DNA): TGTGCCAGCAGCCAAGATACATACTACAATGAGCAGTTCTTC. The V and J genes are TRBV3-1 (or the pseudogene TRBV3-2) and TRBJ2-1; D uncertain. CDR1 LGHDT and CDR2 YNNKEL come from the germline V gene (reference sequence). The V end was cut by 0 bases, the J end by 3 bases, with 6 bases between. The CDR3 length is 14 residues.

The rearrangement joins TRBV28 to TRBJ2-7; 8 bases are shared with TRBD1. Germline trimming cut 3 bases from V and 3 bases from J; bases unmatched to any gene: 7. This CDR3 comprises 15 residues. Looked up from germline, CDR1 is MDHEN and CDR2 is SYDVKM. The CDR3 region is CASSFKGTGGYEQYF. CDR3 nucleotides: TGTGCCAGCAGTTTTAAGGGGACAGGAGGCTACGAGCAGTACTTC.

The V call is TRBV6-5, the J call TRBJ2-1; D gene uncertain. Germline V gene lookup returns CDR1 MNHEY and CDR2 SVGAGI. V lost 4 bases, J lost 0 bases, and 13 bases lay in between. The CDR3 has 16 residues. The CDR3 coding sequence is TGTGCCAGCAGTTCCCCTCGGACGGGCTCCTACAATGAGCAGTTCTTC. This codes for CASSSPRTGSYNEQFF.

The chain recombines TRBV10-3 with TRBJ2-3, with 14 bases lining up with TRBD2. The germline V gene encodes CDR1 ENHRY and CDR2 SYGVKD. The CDR3 covers 17 residues. The V gene end was trimmed by 6 bases and the J gene end by 0 bases; junction bases not matched to a gene: 5. CDR3 residues: CAIRETSGRASTDTQYF. DNA of the CDR3: TGTGCCATCAGGGAGACTAGCGGGAGGGCTAGCACAGATACGCAGTATTTT.

This chain joins TRBV2 and TRBJ1-2; D is unresolved. Trimming cost V 8 bases and J 0 bases, with 4 bases left between them. Germline-derived CDR1 and CDR2 are SNHLY and FYNNEI. The CDR3 is 11 residues long. The CDR3 sequence: CASASNYGYTF. The CDR3 nucleotides are TGTGCCAGCGCGTCTAACTATGGCTACACCTTC.

The chain is built from TRBV9 and TRBJ1-2; TRBD1 matches 8 bases. The CDR3 is 13 amino acids. J lost 2 bases, V lost 3 bases, and 0 bases had no gene match. Per germline, CDR1 SGDLS and CDR2 YYNGEE. CDR3 protein: CASSGDRNYGYTF. In DNA form, the CDR3 reads TGTGCCAGCAGCGGGGACAGGAACTATGGCTACACCTTC.

The V and J genes are TRBV18 and TRBJ2-7; D is possibly TRBD1 (5 bases). Germline V CDR1 and CDR2: KGHSH, LQKENI. The CDR3 contains 14 residues. Trimming removed 3 bases at V and 4 bases at J, with 13 bases between. The DNA of the CDR3 is TGTGCCAGCTCACCTCACGACAGACTTTACGAGCAGTACTTC. Residues: CASSPHDRLYEQYF.

The V gene is TRBV7-9, the J gene TRBJ1-6; 9 nucleotides match TRBD1. The germline V gene encodes CDR1 SEHNR and CDR2 FQNEAQ (reference sequence). The CDR3 is 17 amino acids. J was trimmed by 1 base and V by 5 bases; bases with no gene match: 6. CDR3 protein: CASSNRDRESYNSPLHF. The DNA for the CDR3 is TGTGCCAGCAGCAACCGGGACAGGGAATCCTATAATTCACCCCTCCACTTT.

The chain recombines TRBV6-5 with TRBJ1-1, with 9 nucleotides matching TRBD1. This CDR3 has 14 amino acids. Germline-derived CDR1 and CDR2 are MNHEY and SVGAGI. The junction had 2 bases not matched to a gene; V was cut back by 2 bases and J by 4 bases. CDR3 DNA: TGTGCCAGCAGTTACGGACAGGGGACCACTGAAGCTTTCTTT. Translation: CASSYGQGTTEAFF.

The rearrangement links TRBV11-2 to TRBJ2-1; 7 bases map to TRBD2. Trimming at V came to 0 bases and at J to 16 bases, leaving 6 bases not matched to a gene. The CDR3 runs 12 residues. CDR1 SGHAT and CDR2 FQNNGV come from the germline V gene. The CDR3, as DNA: TGTGCCAGCAGCTTAGAGGCGGGGGACGGCTTCTTC. Translation gives CASSLEAGDGFF.

V and J are TRBV7-8 and TRBJ1-2; 7 bases line up with TRBD1. The junction had 4 bases not matched to a gene; V was cut back by 2 bases and J by 4 bases. The V gene's germline CDR1 is SGHVS and CDR2 FQNEAQ. The CDR3 has 14 residues. DNA for the CDR3: TGTGCCAGCAGCTTAAGACAGGGTGGCTATGGCTACACCTTC. Protein product: CASSLRQGGYGYTF. Full variable domain (rest looked up from reference TRBV7-8 and TRBJ1-2): GAGVSQSPRYKVAKRGQDVALRCDPISGHVSLFWYQQALGQGPEFLTYFQNEAQLDKSGLPSDRFFAERPEGSVSTLKIQRTQQEDSAVYLCASSLRQGGYGYTFGSGTRLTVV.

The rearrangement links TRBV19 to TRBJ2-5; a possible D gene is TRBD2 (7 bases). The CDR3 extends over 15 amino acids. Trimming removed 8 bases from V and 1 base from J, with 17 bases in between. The germline CDR1 and CDR2 sequences are LNHDA and SQIVND (reference sequence). The CDR3 region is CASRVGGRAQETQYF. In DNA form, the CDR3 reads TGTGCCAGTCGGGTCGGGGGGCGAGCCCAAGAGACCCAGTACTTC.

The chain couples TRBV5-1 to TRBJ1-1, with D possibly matching TRBD1 (5 bases). The CDR3 has 15 residues. The V end lost 0 bases, the J end lost 2 bases, and 11 bases lay between the germline ends. Germline V gene sequence: CDR1 SGHRS, CDR2 YFSETQ. CDR3 sequence reads: CASSLGGTHNTEAFF. CDR3 DNA sequence: TGCGCCAGCAGCTTGGGAGGGACGCATAACACTGAAGCTTTCTTT.

The chain links TRBV11-3 to TRBJ2-2; TRBD1 agrees at 9 bases. The CDR3 extends over 17 amino acids. The germline gives CDR1 SGHNT, CDR2 YENEEA. With V trimmed by 3 bases and J by 5 bases, 10 bases remained unmatched. CDR3 in amino acids: CASSFHIGQGRTGELFF. Written as DNA, the CDR3 is TGTGCCAGCAGCTTCCACATCGGACAGGGGAGGACCGGGGAGCTGTTTTTT. The variable domain in full, with the rest retrieved from reference TRBV11-3 and TRBJ2-2, is EAGVVQSPRYKIIEKKQPVAFWCNPISGHNTLYWYLQNLGQGPELLIRYENEEAVDDSQLPKDRFSAERLKGVDSTLKIQPAELGDSAVYLCASSFHIGQGRTGELFFGEGSRLTVL.

V gene TRBV28 combines with J gene TRBJ1-5, with D unresolved. The germline gives CDR1 MDHEN, CDR2 SYDVKM. The CDR3 is made up of 9 amino acids. Trimming left V 10 bases short and J 7 bases short, with 5 bases between. CDR3 sequence reads: CATYQPQHF. The CDR3 DNA reads TGTGCCACTTACCAGCCCCAGCATTTT.

The chain links TRBV2 to TRBJ1-5, with D unresolved. This CDR3 contains 16 residues. Germline CDR1 and CDR2: SNHLY and FYNNEI. V was trimmed by 1 base and J by 0 bases, leaving 10 bases between them. The CDR3 spells CASSEVGSYSNQPQHF. CDR3 DNA sequence: TGTGCCAGCAGTGAAGTTGGCAGCTATAGCAATCAGCCCCAGCATTTT. Full variable domain (rest looked up from reference TRBV2 and TRBJ1-5): EPEVTQTPSHQVTQMGQEVILRCVPISNHLYFYWYRQILGQKVEFLVSFYNNEISEKSEIFDDQFSVERPDGSNFTLKIRSTKLEDSAMYFCASSEVGSYSNQPQHFGDGTRLSIL.

The chain has TRBV7-2 and TRBJ2-1, with TRBD2 identical over 11 bases. Germline CDR1 SGHTA, CDR2 FQGNSA. CDR3 size: 18 residues. Trimming took 1 base from V and 3 from J; bases not matched to a gene: 8. In DNA form, the CDR3 reads TGTGCCAGCAGCTTAGAACTAGCGGGAGCCGCCGGCTACAATGAGCAGTTCTTC. As protein: CASSLELAGAAGYNEQFF.